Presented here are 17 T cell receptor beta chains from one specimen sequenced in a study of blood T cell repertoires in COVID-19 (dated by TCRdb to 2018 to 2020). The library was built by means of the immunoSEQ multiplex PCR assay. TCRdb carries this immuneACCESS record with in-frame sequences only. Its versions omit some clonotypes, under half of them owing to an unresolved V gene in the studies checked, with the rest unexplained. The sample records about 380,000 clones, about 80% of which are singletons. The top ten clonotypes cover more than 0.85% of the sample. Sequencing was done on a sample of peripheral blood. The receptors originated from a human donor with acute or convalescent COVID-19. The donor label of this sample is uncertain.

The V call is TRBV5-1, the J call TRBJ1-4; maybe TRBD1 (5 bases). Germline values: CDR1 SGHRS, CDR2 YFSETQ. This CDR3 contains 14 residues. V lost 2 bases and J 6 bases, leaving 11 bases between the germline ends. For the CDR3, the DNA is TGCGCCAGCAGCTTAAGCAGGGTTGATGAAAAACTGTTTTTT. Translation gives CASSLSRVDEKLFF. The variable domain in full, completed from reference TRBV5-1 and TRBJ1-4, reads KAGVTQTPRYLIKTRGQQVTLSCSPISGHRSVSWYQQTPGQGLQFLFEYFSETQRNKGNFPGRFSGRQFSNSRSEMNVSTLELGDSALYLCASSLSRVDEKLFFGSGTQLSVL.

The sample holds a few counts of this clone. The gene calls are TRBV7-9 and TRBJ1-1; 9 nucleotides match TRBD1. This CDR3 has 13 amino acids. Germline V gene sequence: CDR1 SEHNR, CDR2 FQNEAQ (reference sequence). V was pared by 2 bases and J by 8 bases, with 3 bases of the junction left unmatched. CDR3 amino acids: CASSLTGTGEAFF. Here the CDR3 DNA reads TGTGCCAGCAGCTTAACCGGGACAGGGGAAGCTTTCTTT.

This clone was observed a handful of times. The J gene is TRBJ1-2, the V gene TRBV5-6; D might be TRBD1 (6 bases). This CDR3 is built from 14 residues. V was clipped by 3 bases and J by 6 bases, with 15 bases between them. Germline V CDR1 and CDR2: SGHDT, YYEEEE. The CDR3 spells CASSWYGQLDGYTF. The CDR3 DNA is TGTGCCAGCAGCTGGTACGGACAGTTAGATGGCTACACCTTC.

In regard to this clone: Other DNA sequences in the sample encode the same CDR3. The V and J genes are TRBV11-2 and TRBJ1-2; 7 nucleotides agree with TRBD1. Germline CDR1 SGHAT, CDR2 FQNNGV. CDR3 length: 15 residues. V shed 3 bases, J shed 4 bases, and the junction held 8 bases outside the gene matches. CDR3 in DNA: TGTGCCAGCAGCTTGGTGGCAGGGGGGAGCTATGGCTACACCTTC. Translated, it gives CASSLVAGGSYGYTF. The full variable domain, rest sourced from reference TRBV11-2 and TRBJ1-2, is EAGVAQSPRYKIIEKRQSVAFWCNPISGHATLYWYQQILGQGPKLLIQFQNNGVVDDSQLPKDRFSAERLKGVDSTLKIQPAKLEDSAVYLCASSLVAGGSYGYTFGSGTRLTVV.

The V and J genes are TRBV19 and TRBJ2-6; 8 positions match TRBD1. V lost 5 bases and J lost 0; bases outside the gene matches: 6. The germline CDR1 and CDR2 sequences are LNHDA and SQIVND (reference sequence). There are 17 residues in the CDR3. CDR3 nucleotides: TGTGCCAGTAGTGGGGACAGGAGCCTCTCTGGGGCCAACGTCCTGACTTTC. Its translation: CASSGDRSLSGANVLTF.

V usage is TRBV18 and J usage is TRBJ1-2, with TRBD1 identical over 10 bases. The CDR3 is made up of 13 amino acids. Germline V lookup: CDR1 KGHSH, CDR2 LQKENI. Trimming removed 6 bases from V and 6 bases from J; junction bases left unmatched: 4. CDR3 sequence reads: CASSTGTGDGYTF. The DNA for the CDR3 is TGTGCCAGCTCTACCGGGACAGGGGATGGCTACACCTTC.

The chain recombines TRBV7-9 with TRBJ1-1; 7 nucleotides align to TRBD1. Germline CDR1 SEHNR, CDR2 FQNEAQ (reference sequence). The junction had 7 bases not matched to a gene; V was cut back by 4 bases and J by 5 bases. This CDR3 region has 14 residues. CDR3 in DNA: TGTGCCAGCAGCTACAACAGGGGTGGGACTGAAGCTTTCTTT. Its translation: CASSYNRGGTEAFF.

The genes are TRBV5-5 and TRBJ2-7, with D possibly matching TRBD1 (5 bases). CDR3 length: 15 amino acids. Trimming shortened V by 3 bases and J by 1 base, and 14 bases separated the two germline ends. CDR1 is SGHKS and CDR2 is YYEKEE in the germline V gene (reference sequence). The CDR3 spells CASSSNPRVSYEQYF. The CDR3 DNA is TGTGCCAGCAGCTCGAACCCCAGGGTATCCTACGAGCAGTACTTC.

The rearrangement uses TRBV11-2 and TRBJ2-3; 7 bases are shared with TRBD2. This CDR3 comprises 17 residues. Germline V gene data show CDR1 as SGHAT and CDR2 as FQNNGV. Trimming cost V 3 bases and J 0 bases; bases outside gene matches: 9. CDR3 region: CASSFPGGGSSTDTQYF. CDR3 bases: TGTGCCAGCAGCTTTCCGGGGGGTGGCTCTAGCACAGATACGCAGTATTTT. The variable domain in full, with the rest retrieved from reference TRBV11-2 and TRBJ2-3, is EAGVAQSPRYKIIEKRQSVAFWCNPISGHATLYWYQQILGQGPKLLIQFQNNGVVDDSQLPKDRFSAERLKGVDSTLKIQPAKLEDSAVYLCASSFPGGGSSTDTQYFGPGTRLTVL.

The CDR3 DNA reads as TGTGCCAGCCATCCAGTACTAGCCGGTTTGACAGATACGCAGTATTTT. This sequence encodes CASHPVLAGLTDTQYF. The rearrangement links TRBV2 to TRBJ2-3; a possible D gene is TRBD2 (6 bases). CDR1 is SNHLY and CDR2 is FYNNEI in the germline V gene. V gave up 8 bases and J gave up 3 bases, with 21 bases separating them. The CDR3 length is 16 residues.

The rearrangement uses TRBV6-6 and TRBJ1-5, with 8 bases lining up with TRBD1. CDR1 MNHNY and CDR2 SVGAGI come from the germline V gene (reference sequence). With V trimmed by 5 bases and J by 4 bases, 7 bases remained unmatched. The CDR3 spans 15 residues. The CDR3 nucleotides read TGTGCCAGCAGTGGACAGGGAGGAGTAAATCAGCCCCAGCATTTT. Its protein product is CASSGQGGVNQPQHF.

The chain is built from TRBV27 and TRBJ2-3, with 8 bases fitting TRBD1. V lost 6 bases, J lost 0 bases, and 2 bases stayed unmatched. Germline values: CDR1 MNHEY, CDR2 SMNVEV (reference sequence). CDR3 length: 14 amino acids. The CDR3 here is CASRTGGSTDTQYF. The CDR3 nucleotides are TGTGCCAGCAGAACAGGGGGGAGCACAGATACGCAGTATTTT.

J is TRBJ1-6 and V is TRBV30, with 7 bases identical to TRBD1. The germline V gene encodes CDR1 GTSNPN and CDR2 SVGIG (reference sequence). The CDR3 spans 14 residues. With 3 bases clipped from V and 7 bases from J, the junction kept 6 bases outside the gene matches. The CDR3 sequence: CAWRARQGNSPLHF. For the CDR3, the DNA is TGTGCCTGGAGGGCTAGACAGGGAAATTCACCCCTCCACTTT. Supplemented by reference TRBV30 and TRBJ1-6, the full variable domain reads SQTIHQWPATLVQPVGSPLSLECTVEGTSNPNLYWYRQAAGRGLQLLFYSVGIGQISSEVPQNLSASRPQDRQFILSSKKLLLSDSGFYLCAWRARQGNSPLHFGNGTRLTVT.

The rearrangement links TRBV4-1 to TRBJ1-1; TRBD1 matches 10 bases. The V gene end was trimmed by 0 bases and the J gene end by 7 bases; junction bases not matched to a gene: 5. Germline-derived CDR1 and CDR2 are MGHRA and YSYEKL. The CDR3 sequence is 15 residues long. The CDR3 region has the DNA TGCGCCAGCAGCCAAGATTGGACAGGGGGACTTGAAGCTTTCTTT. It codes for CASSQDWTGGLEAFF.

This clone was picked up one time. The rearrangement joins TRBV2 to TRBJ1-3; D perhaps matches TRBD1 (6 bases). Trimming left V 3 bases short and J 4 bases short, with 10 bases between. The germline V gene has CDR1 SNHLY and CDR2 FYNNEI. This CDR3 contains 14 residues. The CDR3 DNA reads TGTGCCAGCAGTGAGGGGGCATGGGGAAACACCATATATTTT. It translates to CASSEGAWGNTIYF. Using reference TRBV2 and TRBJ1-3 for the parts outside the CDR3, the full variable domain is EPEVTQTPSHQVTQMGQEVILRCVPISNHLYFYWYRQILGQKVEFLVSFYNNEISEKSEIFDDQFSVERPDGSNFTLKIRSTKLEDSAMYFCASSEGAWGNTIYFGEGSWLTVV.

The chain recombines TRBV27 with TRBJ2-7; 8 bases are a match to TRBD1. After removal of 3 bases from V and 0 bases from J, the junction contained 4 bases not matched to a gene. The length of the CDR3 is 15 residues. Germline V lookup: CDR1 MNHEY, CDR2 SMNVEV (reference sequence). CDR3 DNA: TGTGCCAGCAGTTTTTGGGACAGGACCTCCTACGAGCAGTACTTC. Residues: CASSFWDRTSYEQYF.

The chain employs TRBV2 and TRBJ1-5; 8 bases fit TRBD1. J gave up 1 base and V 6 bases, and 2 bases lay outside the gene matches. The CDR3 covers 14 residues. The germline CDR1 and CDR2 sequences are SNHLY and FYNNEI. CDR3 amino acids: CASRQGASNQPQHF. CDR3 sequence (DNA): TGTGCCAGCAGGCAGGGGGCCAGCAATCAGCCCCAGCATTTT.